This is a list of T cell receptor beta chains from one sample in a study of T cell responses to AZD1222 COVID-19 vaccine. Generated by immunoSEQ multiplex PCR, the TCRdb table keeps only in-frame clones and is missing some. The repertoire includes fewer than 130,000 clones, roughly 92% of them detected once, and 2% to 2.5% sits in the top ten. Material: peripheral blood, obtained 28 days after the second AZD1222 dose. The receptors stem from an adult who received the AZD1222 COVID-19 vaccine. The CDR3 runs from the conserved cysteine through the conserved F or W. The D gene is left open where the match is weak. Expanded clones are given a class, and other clones once, few, many or no size at all.

TRBD1 | . | TRBJ2-7 | TRBV27 | CASSLTWDRVREQYF | TGTGCCAGCAGTTTGACGTGGGACAGGGTGCGCGAGCAGTACTTC
. | . | TRBJ2-1 | TRBV7-2 | CASSLEFSRGRYNEQFF | TGTGCCAGCAGCTTAGAGTTTTCGCGGGGTCGTTACAATGAGCAGTTCTTC
. | . | TRBJ2-7 | TRBV29-1 | CSARGKESQPYEQYF | TGCAGCGCACGAGGGAAGGAGTCGCAACCCTACGAGCAGTACTTC
. | . | TRBJ1-1 | TRBV3-1/TRBV3-2 | CASSQVQAEAFF | TGTGCCAGCAGCCAAGTGCAGGCTGAAGCTTTCTTT
. | . | TRBJ1-5 | TRBV7-8 | CASSLVGRNYYQPQHF | TGTGCCAGCAGCTTAGTGGGCAGGAACTACTATCAGCCCCAGCATTTT
TRBD1 | . | TRBJ1-4 | TRBV19 | CASRGQGAANEKLFF | TGTGCCAGTAGGGGTCAGGGGGCCGCTAATGAAAAACTGTTTTTT
TRBD1 | once | TRBJ1-4 | TRBV7-9 | CASSPRQGYNEKLFF | TGTGCCAGCAGCCCCCGACAGGGGTATAATGAAAAACTGTTTTTT
. | . | TRBJ1-3 | TRBV13 | CASSLGSFSGNTIYF | TGTGCCAGCAGCTTAGGTAGTTTCTCTGGAAACACCATATATTTT
. | . | TRBJ1-6 | TRBV6-5 | CASRRLNSPLHF | TGTGCCAGCAGGCGTCTAAATTCACCCCTCCACTTT
TRBD2 | . | TRBJ2-1 | TRBV9 | CASSDLAGGRDEQFF | TGTGCCAGCAGCGACCTAGCGGGGGGGCGTGATGAGCAGTTCTTC
. | . | TRBJ1-4 | TRBV9 | CASSVAHGEKLFF | TGTGCCAGCAGCGTAGCGCACGGCGAAAAACTGTTTTTT
TRBD1 | . | TRBJ2-1 | TRBV11-2 | CASSKRDRSNEQFF | TGTGCCAGCAGCAAACGGGACAGATCCAATGAGCAGTTCTTC
. | . | TRBJ2-1 | TRBV20-1 | CSASDGWQFF | TGCAGCGCTAGCGACGGATGGCAGTTCTTC
TRBD1 | . | TRBJ1-2 | TRBV2 | CASRRTGFDPIGYTF | TGTGCCAGCAGGAGGACAGGGTTTGATCCTATCGGCTACACCTTC
. | . | TRBJ1-6 | TRBV2 | CASGGWGSNSPLHF | TGTGCCAGCGGCGGTTGGGGCTCTAATTCACCCCTCCACTTT
. | . | TRBJ2-1 | TRBV11-3 | CASSLQGSAYNEQFF | TGTGCCAGCAGCTTGCAGGGAAGCGCCTACAATGAGCAGTTCTTC
TRBD2 | . | TRBJ2-1 | TRBV24-1 | CATSGLAGGNEQFF | TGTGCCACCAGTGGACTAGCGGGGGGGAATGAGCAGTTCTTC
. | . | TRBJ1-3 | TRBV5-4 | CASSLEGTSGNTIYF | TGTGCCAGCAGCTTGGAAGGGACTTCTGGAAACACCATATATTTT
. | . | TRBJ1-1 | TRBV19 | CASSIGGPTEAFF | TGTGCCAGTAGTATTGGAGGCCCCACTGAAGCTTTCTTT
. | once | TRBJ2-2 | TRBV5-6 | CASSLEEGAGTGELFF | TGTGCCAGCAGCTTGGAGGAGGGGGCCGGGACCGGGGAGCTGTTTTTT
TRBD2 | . | TRBJ2-3 | TRBV7-9 | CASSPTSGRTDTQYF | TGTGCCAGCAGCCCGACTAGCGGCCGCACAGATACGCAGTATTTT
. | . | TRBJ2-7 | TRBV28 | CATSHGTDYSYEQYF | TGTGCCACCTCTCACGGGACGGATTATTCCTACGAGCAGTACTTC
TRBD1 | . | TRBJ2-3 | TRBV5-4 | CASSPTPGQFTDTQYF | TGTGCCAGCAGCCCGACCCCGGGACAGTTCACAGATACGCAGTATTTT
. | . | TRBJ1-3 | TRBV6-2/TRBV6-3 | CASSYQEGNTIYF | TGTGCCAGCAGTTACCAAGAAGGAAACACCATATATTTT
. | . | TRBJ2-1 | TRBV5-8 | CASSFRGTSYNEQFF | TGTGCCAGCAGCTTCAGGGGTACCTCCTACAATGAGCAGTTCTTC
TRBD1 | . | TRBJ1-1 | TRBV6-5 | CASSRQGVNTEAFF | TGTGCCAGCAGCAGACAGGGGGTGAACACTGAAGCTTTCTTT
. | . | TRBJ2-7 | TRBV13 | CASSSGGPPHDSYEQYF | TGTGCCAGCAGTTCCGGGGGTCCACCTCACGACTCCTACGAGCAGTACTTC
. | few | TRBJ2-7 | TRBV7-2 | CASSLRTVPSSYEQYF | TGTGCCAGCAGCTTAAGGACTGTCCCAAGCTCCTACGAGCAGTACTTC
. | . | TRBJ2-5 | TRBV7-2 | CASSLGTWGETQYF | TGTGCCAGCAGCTTAGGGACTTGGGGGGAGACCCAGTACTTC
. | . | TRBJ1-5 | TRBV5-4 | CASSLISSFRNQPQHF | TGTGCCAGCAGCTTGATTTCGTCCTTTCGCAATCAGCCCCAGCATTTT
. | . | TRBJ1-1 | TRBV5-5 | CASSFGLQNTEAFF | TGTGCCAGCAGCTTCGGATTGCAGAACACTGAAGCTTTCTTT
TRBD1 | . | TRBJ1-2 | TRBV7-2 | CASSLDRGNYGYTF | TGTGCCAGCAGCTTAGACAGGGGGAACTATGGCTACACCTTC
. | . | TRBJ2-7 | TRBV9 | CASTWGHYEQYF | TGTGCCAGCACATGGGGCCACTACGAGCAGTACTTC
. | . | TRBJ1-3 | TRBV6-6 | CASSPGFQGIIGNTIYF | TGTGCCAGCAGTCCCGGATTTCAGGGGATCATCGGAAACACCATATATTTT
. | . | TRBJ2-3 | TRBV6-5 | CASSGTTDTQYF | TGTGCCAGCAGCGGGACTACAGATACGCAGTATTTT
. | once | TRBJ1-1 | TRBV7-8 | CASSPLQDTEAFF | TGTGCCAGCAGCCCCCTCCAGGACACTGAAGCTTTCTTT
TRBD1 | few | TRBJ2-1 | TRBV5-4 | CASSPKIHGDRAEQFF | TGTGCCAGCAGTCCGAAGATTCACGGGGACAGGGCTGAGCAGTTCTTC
TRBD2 | . | TRBJ2-1 | TRBV3-1/TRBV3-2 | CASREGLVDNEQFF | TGTGCCAGCAGAGAGGGACTAGTCGACAATGAGCAGTTCTTC
TRBD1 | few | TRBJ1-4 | TRBV19 | CASRDRVLPNEKLFF | TGTGCCAGTAGGGACAGGGTGCTACCTAATGAAAAACTGTTTTTT
. | . | TRBJ1-1 | TRBV29-1 | CSVVGNTEAFF | TGCAGCGTTGTTGGGAACACTGAAGCTTTCTTT
. | . | TRBJ2-6 | TRBV16 | CASSQTGANVLTF | TGTGCCAGCAGCCAAACTGGGGCCAACGTCCTGACTTTC
. | . | TRBJ2-2 | TRBV7-9 | CASSPGGGELFF | TGTGCCAGCAGCCCCGGTGGCGGGGAGCTGTTTTTT
TRBD1 | . | TRBJ2-7 | TRBV7-6 | CASSFGTGLAYEQYF | TGTGCCAGCAGCTTCGGGACAGGCCTCGCCTACGAGCAGTACTTC
. | . | TRBJ1-2 | TRBV9 | CASSGPTSYYGYTF | TGTGCCAGCAGCGGGCCAACTTCCTACTATGGCTACACCTTC
TRBD1 | . | TRBJ2-1 | TRBV28 | CASSPEQGKGNEQFF | TGTGCCAGCAGTCCCGAACAGGGGAAGGGCAATGAGCAGTTCTTC
. | . | TRBJ1-1 | TRBV5-1 | CASSLVGANTEAFF | TGCGCCAGCAGCTTGGTGGGGGCTAACACTGAAGCTTTCTTT
. | . | TRBJ2-7 | TRBV5-4 | CASSSPTGNYEQYF | TGTGCCAGCAGTTCTCCCACAGGTAACTACGAGCAGTACTTC
TRBD1 | few | TRBJ1-4 | TRBV28 | CASSTRQGRLATNEKLFF | TGTGCCAGCAGTACACGACAGGGTCGTTTAGCAACTAATGAAAAACTGTTTTTT
. | . | TRBJ1-2 | TRBV7-9 | CASSLVGPGEDYTF | TGTGCCAGCAGCTTAGTAGGGCCTGGCGAAGACTACACCTTC
TRBD2 | . | TRBJ2-3 | TRBV11-2 | CASSLGRGAKDTQYF | TGTGCCAGCAGCTTAGGGCGGGGGGCGAAAGATACGCAGTATTTT
TRBD1 | . | TRBJ2-7 | TRBV2 | CASRFDRGSGYEQYF | TGTGCCAGCAGGTTCGACAGGGGGAGTGGATACGAGCAGTACTTC
. | . | TRBJ2-5 | TRBV6-6 | CASRLRAREETQYF | TGTGCCAGCAGGCTACGGGCTAGGGAAGAGACCCAGTACTTC
TRBD1 | . | TRBJ1-4 | TRBV7-9 | CASSLLTGSDEKLFF | TGTGCCAGCAGCTTATTGACAGGGTCGGATGAAAAACTGTTTTTT
. | few | TRBJ2-7 | TRBV10-3 | CAISESRGGRSEQYF | TGTGCCATCAGTGAGTCTCGCGGAGGGAGGAGCGAGCAGTACTTC
TRBD1 | once | TRBJ1-2 | TRBV5-4 | CAFKDRTGGFSYTF | TGTGCCTTCAAGGACCGGACAGGGGGTTTCAGCTACACCTTC
. | once | TRBJ1-1 | TRBV14 | CASSQERKGYTEAFF | TGTGCCAGCAGCCAAGAAAGGAAGGGGTACACTGAAGCTTTCTTT
. | . | TRBJ1-1 | TRBV28 | CASSQGGRAFF | TGTGCCAGCAGTCAAGGGGGTCGGGCTTTCTTT
. | . | TRBJ1-2 | TRBV18 | CASSPPREAYTF | TGTGCCAGCTCACCCCCCCGGGAGGCCTACACCTTC
. | . | TRBJ1-1 | TRBV4-3 | CASSQARYPSGGDEAFF | TGCGCCAGCAGCCAAGCGAGGTACCCGTCGGGGGGCGATGAAGCTTTCTTT